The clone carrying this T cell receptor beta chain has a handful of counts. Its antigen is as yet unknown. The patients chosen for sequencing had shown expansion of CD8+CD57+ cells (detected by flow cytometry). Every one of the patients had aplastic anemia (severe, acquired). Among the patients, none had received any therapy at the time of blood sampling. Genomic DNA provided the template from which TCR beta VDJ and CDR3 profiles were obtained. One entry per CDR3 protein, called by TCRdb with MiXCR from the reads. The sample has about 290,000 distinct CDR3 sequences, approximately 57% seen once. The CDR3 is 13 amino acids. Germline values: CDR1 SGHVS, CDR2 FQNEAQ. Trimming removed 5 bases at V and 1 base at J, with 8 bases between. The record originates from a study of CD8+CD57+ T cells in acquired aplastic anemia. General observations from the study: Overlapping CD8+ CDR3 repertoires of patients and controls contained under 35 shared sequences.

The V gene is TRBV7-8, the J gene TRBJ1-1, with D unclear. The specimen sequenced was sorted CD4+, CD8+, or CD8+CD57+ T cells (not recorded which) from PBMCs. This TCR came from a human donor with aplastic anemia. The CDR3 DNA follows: TGTGCCAGCAGCCGAGTTGGGAACACTGAAGCTTTCTTT. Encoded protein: CASSRVGNTEAFF.